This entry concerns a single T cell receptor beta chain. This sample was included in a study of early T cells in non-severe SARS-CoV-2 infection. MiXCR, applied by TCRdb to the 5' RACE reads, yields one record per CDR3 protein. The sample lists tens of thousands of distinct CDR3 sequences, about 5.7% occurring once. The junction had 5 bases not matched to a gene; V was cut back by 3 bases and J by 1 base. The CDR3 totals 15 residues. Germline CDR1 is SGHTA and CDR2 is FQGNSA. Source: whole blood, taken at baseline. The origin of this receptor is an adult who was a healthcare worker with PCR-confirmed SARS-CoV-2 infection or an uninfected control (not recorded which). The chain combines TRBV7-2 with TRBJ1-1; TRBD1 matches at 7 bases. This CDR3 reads CASSFWGQRNTEAFF. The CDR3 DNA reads TGTGCCAGCAGCTTTTGGGGACAGAGGAACACTGAAGCTTTCTTT.